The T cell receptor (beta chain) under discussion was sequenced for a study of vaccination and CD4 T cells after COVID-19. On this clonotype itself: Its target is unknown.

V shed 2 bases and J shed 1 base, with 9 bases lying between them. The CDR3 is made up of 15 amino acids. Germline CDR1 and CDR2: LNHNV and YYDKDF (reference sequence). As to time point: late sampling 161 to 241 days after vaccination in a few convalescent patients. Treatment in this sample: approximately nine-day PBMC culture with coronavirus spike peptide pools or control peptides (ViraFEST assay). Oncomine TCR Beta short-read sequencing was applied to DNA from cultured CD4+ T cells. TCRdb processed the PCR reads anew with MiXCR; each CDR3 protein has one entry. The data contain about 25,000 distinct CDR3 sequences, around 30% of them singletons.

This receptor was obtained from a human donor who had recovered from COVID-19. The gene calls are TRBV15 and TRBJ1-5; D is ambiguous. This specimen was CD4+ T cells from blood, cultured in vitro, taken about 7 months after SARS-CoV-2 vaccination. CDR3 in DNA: TGTGCCACCAGCAGATGGAAAGGGAGCAATCAGCCCCAGCATTTT. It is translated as CATSRWKGSNQPQHF. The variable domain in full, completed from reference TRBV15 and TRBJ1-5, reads DAMVIQNPRYQVTQFGKPVTLSCSQTLNHNVMYWYQQKSSQAPKLLFHYYDKDFNNEADTPDNFQSRRPNTSFCFLDIRSPGLGDTAMYLCATSRWKGSNQPQHFGDGTRLSIL.